This TCR beta chain was sequenced in a study of blood T cell repertoires in COVID-19. Study information: Sites in the United States, Italy and Spain provided acute and convalescent COVID-19 samples. T cells, B-cell-depleted T cells, or PBMCs supplied cDNA or gDNA.

The CDR3 runs to 14 residues. The V and J ends lost 6 bases and 6 bases, in that order; junction bases with no gene match: 5. Per the germline V gene, CDR1 is MDHEN and CDR2 is SYDVKM. As processed by the authors: Amplification of reference gene primers provided the estimated nucleated cell counts. Assay used: immunoSEQ multiplex PCR; TCRdb lists only in-frame clones, some missing. V and J calls and clone size come straight from that table; D and trimming were deduced from the DNA. The table includes about 270,000 clones, 82% detected once. The sample was peripheral blood. This chain links TRBV28 with TRBJ1-2, with TRBD1 matching 12 bases. The TCR sequence derives from a woman aged 18-29 years with acute or convalescent COVID-19. CDR3: CASRGTGGVHGYTF. CDR3 sequence (DNA): TGTGCCAGCAGAGGGACAGGGGGCGTCCATGGCTACACCTTC.